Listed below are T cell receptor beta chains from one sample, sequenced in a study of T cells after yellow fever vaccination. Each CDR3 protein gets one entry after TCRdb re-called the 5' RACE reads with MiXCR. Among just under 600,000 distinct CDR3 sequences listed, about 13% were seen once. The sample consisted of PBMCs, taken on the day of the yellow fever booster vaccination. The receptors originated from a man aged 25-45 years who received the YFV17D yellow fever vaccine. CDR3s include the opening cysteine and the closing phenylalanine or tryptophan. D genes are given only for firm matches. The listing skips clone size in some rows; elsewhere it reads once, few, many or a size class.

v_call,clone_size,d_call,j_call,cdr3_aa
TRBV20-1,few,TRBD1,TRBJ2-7,CSARGDRGRYEQYF
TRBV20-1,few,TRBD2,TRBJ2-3,CAGLDGLTDTQYF
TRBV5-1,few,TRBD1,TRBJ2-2,CASSLRDRGNTGELFF
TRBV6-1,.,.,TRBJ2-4,CASSRGRGAKNIQYF
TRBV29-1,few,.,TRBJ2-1,CSVVIQQTLNAEQFF
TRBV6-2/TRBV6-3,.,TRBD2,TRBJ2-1,CASMGLAGGNEQFF
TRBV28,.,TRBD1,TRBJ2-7,CASSRPLDRDSYEQYF
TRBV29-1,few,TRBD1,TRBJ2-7,CSGGSGGQGAYEQYF
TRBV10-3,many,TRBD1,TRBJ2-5,CAIRLGQHQETQYF
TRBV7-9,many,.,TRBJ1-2,CASSSIPSGYTF
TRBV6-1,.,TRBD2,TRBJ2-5,CASSERTSATSTTGGTQYF
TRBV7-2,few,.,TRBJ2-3,CASSSTTFSTDTQYF
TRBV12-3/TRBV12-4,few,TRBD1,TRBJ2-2,CASSSRQGSNTGELFF
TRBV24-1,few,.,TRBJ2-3,CATSDLTGSTDTQYF
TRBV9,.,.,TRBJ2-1,CASSVEGGVSNEQFF
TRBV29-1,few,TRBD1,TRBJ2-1,CSVVRGSYNEQFF
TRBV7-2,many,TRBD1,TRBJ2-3,CASSSMGQGEDTQYF
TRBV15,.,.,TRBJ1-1,CATSGEPNTEAFF
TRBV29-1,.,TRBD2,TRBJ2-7,CSVGGSGRMDEQYF
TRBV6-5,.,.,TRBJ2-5,CASRWGPETQYF
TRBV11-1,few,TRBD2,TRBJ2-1,CASSLEVASGSSYNEQFF
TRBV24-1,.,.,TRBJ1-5,CATSDLGPGNQPQHF
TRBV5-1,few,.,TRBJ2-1,CASSSLSGGSYNEQFF
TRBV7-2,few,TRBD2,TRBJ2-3,CASSTGLADGNTQYF
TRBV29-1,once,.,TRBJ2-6,CSVREAGANVLTF
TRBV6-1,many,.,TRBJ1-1,CASSSVNTEAFF
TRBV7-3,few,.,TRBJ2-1,CASSLNERVSYNEQFF
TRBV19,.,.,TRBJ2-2,CASKGPVTGELFF
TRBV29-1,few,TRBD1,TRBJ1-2,CSVNSNRGYGYTF
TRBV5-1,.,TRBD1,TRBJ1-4,CASSADRGYEKLFF
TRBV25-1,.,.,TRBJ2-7,CASSGGLPYEQYF
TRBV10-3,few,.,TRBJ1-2,CAIKGPQDYGYTF
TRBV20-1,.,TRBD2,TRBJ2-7,CSARDISGRGSYEQYF
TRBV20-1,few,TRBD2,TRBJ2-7,CSAFRLAGGHEQYF
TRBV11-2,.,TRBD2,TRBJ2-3,CASSKTGLAGGGVDTQYF
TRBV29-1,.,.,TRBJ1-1,CSVYRQPEAFF
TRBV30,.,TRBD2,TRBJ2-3,CAWSVGAGGFLDTQYF
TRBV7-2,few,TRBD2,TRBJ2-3,CASSLSRLAGTDTQYF
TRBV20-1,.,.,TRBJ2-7,CSANLAGGSQTLYEQYF
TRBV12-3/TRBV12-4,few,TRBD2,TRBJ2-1,CASRNEREIFTNEQFF
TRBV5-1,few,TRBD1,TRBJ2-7,CASSPGTGRGEQYF
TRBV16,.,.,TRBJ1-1,CASSQSQYTEAFF
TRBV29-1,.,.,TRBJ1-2,CSATRQEDGYTF
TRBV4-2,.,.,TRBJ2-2,CAISSGRLWYNTGELFF
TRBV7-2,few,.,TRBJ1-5,CASSLTFSGTQPQHF
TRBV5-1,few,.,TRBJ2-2,CASSRDLEGGELFF
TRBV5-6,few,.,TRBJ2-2,CASRGGPANTGELFF
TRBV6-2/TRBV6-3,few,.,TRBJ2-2,CASRDPNPGELFF
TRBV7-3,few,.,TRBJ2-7,CASSLMVGPTYEQYF